Only one count was recorded for the clone carrying this T cell receptor beta chain. A read error may produce the germline difference seen at one junction end. These data come from a study of blood T cell repertoires in COVID-19. In the authors' methods: The authors estimated nucleated cell counts from reference gene primer amplification. Assay: immunoSEQ multiplex PCR; the TCRdb copy retains only in-frame clones and omits some. From that table come the V and J calls and clone size; the DNA was used to work out D and trimming. Of 180,000 or so clones listed, 75% to 90% are singletons. CDR1 is SEHNR, CDR2 FQNEAQ, per germline (reference sequence). The CDR3 consists of 14 residues.

This TCR was sampled from a man in his sixties with acute or convalescent COVID-19. Sequences were obtained from peripheral blood. The rearrangement links TRBV7-9 to TRBJ2-2; D remains unclear. Written as DNA, the CDR3 is TGTGCCAGCAGATTAGGCGGCGCCACCGGGGAGCTGTTTTTT. Its translation is CASRLGGATGELFF.